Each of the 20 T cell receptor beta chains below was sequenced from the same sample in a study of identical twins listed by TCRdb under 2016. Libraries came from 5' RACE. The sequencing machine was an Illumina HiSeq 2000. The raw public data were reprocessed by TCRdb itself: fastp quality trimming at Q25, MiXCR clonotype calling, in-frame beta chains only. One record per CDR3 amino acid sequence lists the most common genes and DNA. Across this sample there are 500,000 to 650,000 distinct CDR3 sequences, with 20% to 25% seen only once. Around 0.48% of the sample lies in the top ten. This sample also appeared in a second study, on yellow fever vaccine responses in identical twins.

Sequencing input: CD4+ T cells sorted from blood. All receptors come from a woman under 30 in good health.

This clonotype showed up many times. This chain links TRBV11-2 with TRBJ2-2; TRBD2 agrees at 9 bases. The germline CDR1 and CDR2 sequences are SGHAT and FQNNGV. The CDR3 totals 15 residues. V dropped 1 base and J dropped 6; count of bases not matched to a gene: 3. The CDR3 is CASSLVLAGAGELFF. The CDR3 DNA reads TGTGCCAGCAGCTTAGTACTAGCGGGCGCCGGGGAGCTGTTTTTT.

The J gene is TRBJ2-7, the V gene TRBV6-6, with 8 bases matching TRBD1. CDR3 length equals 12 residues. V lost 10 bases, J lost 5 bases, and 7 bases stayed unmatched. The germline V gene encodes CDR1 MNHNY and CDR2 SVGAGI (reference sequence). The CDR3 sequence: CATVGQDHEQYF. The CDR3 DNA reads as TGTGCCACCGTGGGACAGGACCACGAGCAGTACTTC.

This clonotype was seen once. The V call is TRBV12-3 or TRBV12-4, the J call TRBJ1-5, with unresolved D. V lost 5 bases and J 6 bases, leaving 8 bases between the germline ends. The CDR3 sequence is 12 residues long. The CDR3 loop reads CASSDPGQPQHF. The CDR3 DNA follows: TGTGCCAGCAGTGACCCAGGTCAGCCCCAGCATTTT.

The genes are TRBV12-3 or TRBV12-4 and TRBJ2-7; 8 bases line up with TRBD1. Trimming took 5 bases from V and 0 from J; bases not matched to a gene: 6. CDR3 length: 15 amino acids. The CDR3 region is CASSLNRGYSYEQYF. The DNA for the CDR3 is TGTGCCAGCAGTCTAAACAGGGGGTACTCCTACGAGCAGTACTTC.

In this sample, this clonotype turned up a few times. CDR3 sequence reads: CATSDPPTETQYF. In DNA form, the CDR3 reads TGTGCCACCAGTGATCCCCCTACAGAGACCCAGTACTTC. V and J are TRBV24-1 and TRBJ2-5; no reliable D call. V dropped 3 bases and J dropped 4 bases, with 8 bases sitting between them. The CDR3 is made up of 13 amino acids. Germline V gene data show CDR1 as KGHDR and CDR2 as SFDVKD.

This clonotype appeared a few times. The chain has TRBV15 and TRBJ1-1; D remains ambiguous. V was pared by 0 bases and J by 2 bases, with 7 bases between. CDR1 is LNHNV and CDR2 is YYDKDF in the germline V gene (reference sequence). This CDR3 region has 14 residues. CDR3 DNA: TGTGCCACCAGCAGAGATGGTGATAACACTGAAGCTTTCTTT. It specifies CATSRDGDNTEAFF.

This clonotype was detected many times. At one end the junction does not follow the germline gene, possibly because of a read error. CDR3 sequence reads: CASSLSGDTQYF. The CDR3 DNA reads TGTGCCAGCAGCTTAAGTGGCGATACGCAGTATTTT. The genes are TRBV5-1 and TRBJ2-3; D is undetermined. The CDR3 spans 12 residues. The V gene's germline CDR1 is SGHRS and CDR2 YFSETQ.

The CDR3 protein is CASSLSVSASETQYF. The CDR3 DNA reads as TGCGCCAGCAGCTTGTCGGTTAGCGCCTCGGAGACCCAGTACTTC. The chain carries TRBV5-1 and TRBJ2-5, with D maybe TRBD2 (5 bases). This CDR3 region has 15 residues. Trimming took 1 base from V and 5 from J, leaving 15 bases between them. The germline V gene encodes CDR1 SGHRS and CDR2 YFSETQ.

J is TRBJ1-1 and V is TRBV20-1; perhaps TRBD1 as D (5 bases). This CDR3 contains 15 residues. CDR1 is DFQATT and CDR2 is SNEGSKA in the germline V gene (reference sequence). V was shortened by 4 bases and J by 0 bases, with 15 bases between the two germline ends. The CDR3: CSATLGTDLNTEAFF. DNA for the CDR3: TGCAGTGCTACCTTAGGGACGGACTTGAACACTGAAGCTTTCTTT.

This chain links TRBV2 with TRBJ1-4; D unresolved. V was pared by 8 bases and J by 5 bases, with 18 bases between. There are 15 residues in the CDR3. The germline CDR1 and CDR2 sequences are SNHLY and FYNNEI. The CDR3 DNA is TGTGCCAGCCGATCCGCCGGGGTGCCAAATGAAAAACTGTTTTTT. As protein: CASRSAGVPNEKLFF.

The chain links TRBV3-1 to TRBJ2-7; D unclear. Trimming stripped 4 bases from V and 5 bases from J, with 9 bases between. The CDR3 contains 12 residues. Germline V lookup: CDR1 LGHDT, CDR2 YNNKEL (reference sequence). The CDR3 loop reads CASSLLRNEQYF. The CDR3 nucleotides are TGTGCCAGCAGCCTCCTGAGGAACGAGCAGTACTTC.

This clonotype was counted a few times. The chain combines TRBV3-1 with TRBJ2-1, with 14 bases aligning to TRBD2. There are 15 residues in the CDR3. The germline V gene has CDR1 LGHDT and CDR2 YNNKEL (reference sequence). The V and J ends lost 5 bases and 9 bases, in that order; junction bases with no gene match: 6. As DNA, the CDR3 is TGTGCCAGCAGCAACCATGGGACTAGCGGGGGTGAGCAGTTCTTC. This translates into CASSNHGTSGGEQFF.

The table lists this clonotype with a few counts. CDR3 nucleotide sequence: TGCGCCAGCAGCTTGGGTAGCGGGGGAACCCCAGATACGCAGTATTTT. It is translated as CASSLGSGGTPDTQYF. The genes are TRBV5-1 and TRBJ2-3; 9 bases map to TRBD2. The CDR3 spans 16 residues. V gave up 0 bases and J gave up 4 bases; unmatched junction bases: 6. Germline V lookup: CDR1 SGHRS, CDR2 YFSETQ.

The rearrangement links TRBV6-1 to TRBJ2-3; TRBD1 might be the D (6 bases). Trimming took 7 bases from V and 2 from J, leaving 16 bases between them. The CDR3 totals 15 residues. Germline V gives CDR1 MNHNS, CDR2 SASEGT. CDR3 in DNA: TGTGCCAGCACCCCCTTGGGACACAACACAGATACGCAGTATTTT. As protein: CASTPLGHNTDTQYF.

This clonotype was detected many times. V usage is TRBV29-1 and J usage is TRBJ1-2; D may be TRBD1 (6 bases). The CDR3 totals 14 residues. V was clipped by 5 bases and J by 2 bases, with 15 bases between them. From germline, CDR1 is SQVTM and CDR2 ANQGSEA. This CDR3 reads CSVQKGGGNYGYTF. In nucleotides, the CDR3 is TGCAGCGTTCAGAAGGGAGGGGGGAACTATGGCTACACCTTC.

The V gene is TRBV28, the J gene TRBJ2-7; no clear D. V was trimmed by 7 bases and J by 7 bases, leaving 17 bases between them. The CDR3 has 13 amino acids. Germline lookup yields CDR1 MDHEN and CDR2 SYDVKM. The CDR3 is CASIRAWASEQYF. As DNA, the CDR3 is TGTGCCAGCATCCGGGCCTGGGCGAGTGAGCAGTACTTC.

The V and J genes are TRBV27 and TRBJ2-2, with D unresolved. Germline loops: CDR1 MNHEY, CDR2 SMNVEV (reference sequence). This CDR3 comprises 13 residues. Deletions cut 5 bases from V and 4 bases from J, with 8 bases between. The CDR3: CASSPRTTGELFF. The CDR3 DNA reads TGTGCCAGCAGTCCCAGAACCACCGGGGAGCTGTTTTTT.

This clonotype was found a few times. In DNA, the CDR3 is TGTGCCAGCAGTCGGACGGGGTTGGTAGGCCGGAATGAGCAGTTCTTC. Amino acids: CASSRTGLVGRNEQFF. The V call is TRBV12-3 or TRBV12-4, the J call TRBJ2-1; weak D call: TRBD2 (5 bases). This CDR3 is built from 16 residues. Trimming removed 5 bases at V and 7 bases at J, with 21 bases between.

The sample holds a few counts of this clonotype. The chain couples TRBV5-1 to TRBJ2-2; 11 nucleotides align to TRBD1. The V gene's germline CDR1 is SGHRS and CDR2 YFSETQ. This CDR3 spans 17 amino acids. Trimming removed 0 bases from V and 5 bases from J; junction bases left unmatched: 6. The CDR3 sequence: CASSLDPGQGATGELFF. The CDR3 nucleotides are TGCGCCAGCAGCTTGGATCCCGGACAGGGGGCTACCGGGGAGCTGTTTTTT.

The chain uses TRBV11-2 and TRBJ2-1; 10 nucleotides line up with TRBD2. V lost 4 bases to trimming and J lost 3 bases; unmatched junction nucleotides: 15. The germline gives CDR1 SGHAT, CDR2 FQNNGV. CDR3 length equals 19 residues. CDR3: CASSYDTRSGRLGYNEQFF. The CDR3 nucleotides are TGTGCCAGCAGCTACGATACCCGTAGCGGGAGGCTGGGCTACAATGAGCAGTTCTTC.